This T cell receptor beta chain emerged from a study of blood T cell repertoires in COVID-19. About the study: Acute and convalescent COVID-19 specimens originated in the United States, Italy and Spain. T cells, B-cell-depleted T cells, or PBMCs supplied cDNA or gDNA.

With 0 bases removed from V and 8 bases from J, the gap between germline ends came to 11 bases. CDR3 length: 14 amino acids. CDR1 is MNHEY, CDR2 SVGAGI, per germline. Here immunoSEQ multiplex PCR was the method, and the copy in TCRdb shows in-frame clones only, minus some. Here the sample spans some 380,000 clones, nearly 90% being singletons. The TCR originated in a man aged 18-30 years with active or convalescent COVID-19. Sequenced material: peripheral blood. This rearrangement joins TRBV6-5 to TRBJ2-1; possible D gene TRBD1, 5 bases. The CDR3 here is CASSYSFRGHEQFF. As DNA, the CDR3 is TGTGCCAGCAGTTACTCTTTTAGGGGTCATGAGCAGTTCTTC.